What follows is one T cell receptor beta chain and its context. In germline, CDR1 is SGHDT, CDR2 YYEEEE. J lost 5 bases, V lost 4 bases, and 6 bases had no gene match. The CDR3 loop spans 14 amino acids. The repertoire was sequenced with immunoSEQ multiplex PCR; TCRdb's copy has only in-frame clones and lacks some. Of over 200,000 clones detected, approximately 80% appear once; the ten largest clones hold around 1.8%. This entry belongs to a study of blood T cell repertoires in COVID-19. This clonotype was obtained from a man in his 60s who had recovered from COVID-19. Sequenced input: PBMCs or T cells enriched from blood (not recorded which). The V call is TRBV5-6, the J call TRBJ1-5, with 7 bases fitting TRBD1. CDR3 nucleotides: TGTGCCAGCAGCCTACGGACAGGTTATCAGCCCCAGCATTTT. This sequence encodes CASSLRTGYQPQHF. Using reference TRBV5-6 and TRBJ1-5 for the parts outside the CDR3, the full variable domain is DAGVTQSPTHLIKTRGQQVTLRCSPKSGHDTVSWYQQALGQGPQFIFQYYEEEERQRGNFPDRFSGHQFPNYSSELNVNALLLGDSALYLCASSLRTGYQPQHFGDGTRLSIL.